The 20 T cell receptor beta chains presented below share a single source sample, sequenced in a study of T cell responses to AZD1222 COVID-19 vaccine. Sequencing was performed with immunoSEQ multiplex PCR; in TCRdb, only in-frame clones are kept and a portion is missing. The sample includes about 160,000 clones, 70% to 90% of them seen just once. Sequencing was performed on peripheral blood, taken on day 0 of AZD1222 vaccination. The receptor set was obtained from an adult in good health.

This clone was counted once. This chain uses TRBV21-1 with TRBJ2-7; the D call TRBD2 from the table was never checked on the DNA. TRBV21-1 constitutes a pseudogene. This CDR3 has 12 residues. CDR3 bases: TGTGCCAGCCGACTGGCCCTTGACGAGCAGTACTTC. It translates to CASRLALDEQYF.

The chain carries TRBV7-9 and TRBJ2-1; TRBD2 matches at 8 bases. V was clipped by 0 bases and J by 8 bases; unmatched bases: 6. CDR1 is SEHNR and CDR2 is FQNEAQ in the germline V gene (reference sequence). The CDR3 spans 15 residues. In nucleotides, the CDR3 is TGTGCCAGCAGCTTAGCCAGCGGGAGATTTGATGAGCAGTTCTTC. Translation: CASSLASGRFDEQFF.

This chain connects TRBV28 to TRBJ1-6, with 10 bases lining up with TRBD1. V gave up 6 bases and J gave up 7 bases; unmatched junction bases: 3. There are 14 residues in the CDR3. In germline, CDR1 is MDHEN, CDR2 SYDVKM. The CDR3 nucleotides are TGTGCCAGCAGCCCGGGACAGGGGAATTCACCCCTCCACTTT. Its translation is CASSPGQGNSPLHF.

The rearrangement joins TRBV15 to TRBJ2-3; D uncertain. There are 12 residues in the CDR3. In germline, CDR1 is LNHNV, CDR2 YYDKDF (reference sequence). V was trimmed by 3 bases and J by 3 bases, leaving 4 bases between them. This CDR3 is CATSSLTDTQYF. The CDR3 nucleotides read TGTGCCACCAGCAGTTTGACAGATACGCAGTATTTT.

This sequence joins TRBV25-1 and TRBJ1-5, with TRBD1 as a possible D gene (5 bases). The germline V gene encodes CDR1 MGHDK and CDR2 SYGVNS. This CDR3 has 16 amino acids. Deletions cut 4 bases from V and 7 bases from J, with 20 bases between. This CDR3 reads CASSGAGREDEQPQHF. CDR3 sequence (DNA): TGTGCCAGCAGTGGGGCCGGCAGGGAAGATGAGCAGCCCCAGCATTTT.

CDR3 amino acids: CASSLKQEVIPGYTF. The CDR3 DNA is TGTGCCAGCAGTTTAAAACAAGAGGTGATACCTGGCTACACCTTC. The rearrangement uses TRBV28 and TRBJ1-2; D not certain. Germline lookup yields CDR1 MDHEN and CDR2 SYDVKM. This CDR3 comprises 15 residues. Trimming cost V 2 bases and J 7 bases, with 17 bases left between them.

This chain connects TRBV5-4 to TRBJ1-5, with D possibly being TRBD1 (5 bases). CDR1 is SGHNT, CDR2 YYREEE, per germline (reference sequence). The length of the CDR3 is 16 residues. Deletions cut 4 bases from V and 4 bases from J, with 18 bases between. This chain's CDR3 is CASSPKDQGLNQPQHF. DNA of the CDR3: TGTGCCAGCAGCCCGAAGGACCAGGGACTAAATCAGCCCCAGCATTTT.

The rearrangement uses TRBV7-2 and TRBJ2-7; no clear D gene. Germline V CDR1 and CDR2: SGHTA, FQGNSA. The ends were cut back, 2 bases at V and 0 bases at J, with 5 bases in the middle. This CDR3 comprises 13 residues. In DNA form, the CDR3 reads TGTGCCAGCAGCTTAAGCCACTCCTACGAGCAGTACTTC. Protein: CASSLSHSYEQYF.

As for this clone: At the DNA level, this CDR3 is encoded by other sequences in the same sample as well. The chain recombines TRBV28 with TRBJ1-3; TRBD1 matches at 7 bases. Per the germline V gene, CDR1 is MDHEN and CDR2 is SYDVKM. This CDR3 is built from 14 residues. J gave up 4 bases and V 6 bases, and 6 bases lay outside the gene matches. CDR3 nucleotides: TGTGCCAGCAGACTCCAGGGGGGAGGAAACACCATATATTTT. Translating gives CASRLQGGGNTIYF.

The genes are TRBV11-1 and TRBJ2-1, with 7 bases that match TRBD2. CDR1 SGHAT and CDR2 FQDESV come from the germline V gene (reference sequence). CDR3 length equals 15 residues. V lost 6 bases to trimming and J lost 3 bases; unmatched junction nucleotides: 8. The DNA for the CDR3 is TGTGCCAGCAGTCATTCGGCTAGCGGCTACAATGAGCAGTTCTTC. Encoded protein: CASSHSASGYNEQFF. The whole variable domain, filled in from reference TRBV11-1 and TRBJ2-1, reads EAEVAQSPRYKITEKSQAVAFWCDPISGHATLYWYRQILGQGPELLVQFQDESVVDDSQLPKDRFSAERLKGVDSTLKIQPAELGDSAMYLCASSHSASGYNEQFFGPGTRLTVL.

Note on this clone: Other nucleotide sequences from this sample produce the same CDR3. The genes are TRBV28 and TRBJ2-7, with no clear D. The CDR3 runs to 12 residues. The germline V gene has CDR1 MDHEN and CDR2 SYDVKM. V was pared by 2 bases and J by 4 bases, with 6 bases between. The CDR3 DNA reads TGTGCCAGCAGTTTAGTCGGGTACGAGCAGTACTTC. Its translation: CASSLVGYEQYF. Variable domain in full (rest from reference TRBV28 and TRBJ2-7): DVKVTQSSRYLVKRTGEKVFLECVQDMDHENMFWYRQDPGLGLRLIYFSYDVKMKEKGDIPEGYSVSREKKERFSLILESASTNQTSMYLCASSLVGYEQYFGPGTRLTVT.

CDR3 region: CASSQDLVREQFF. The CDR3 region has the DNA TGTGCCAGCAGCCAAGATTTAGTAAGGGAGCAGTTCTTC. V gene TRBV4-2 combines with J gene TRBJ2-1; D uncertain. CDR1 LGHNA and CDR2 YNFKEQ come from the germline V gene. V was trimmed by 0 bases and J by 10 bases, leaving 10 bases between them. CDR3 length: 13 amino acids.

This chain joins TRBV4-2 and TRBJ2-2; TRBD2 aligns across 8 bases. The germline V gene has CDR1 LGHNA and CDR2 YNFKEQ. The length of the CDR3 is 16 residues. Trimming took 1 base from V and 5 from J; bases not matched to a gene: 6. For the CDR3, the DNA is TGTGCCAGCAGCCAAGGGAGCGGGAGAGAGACCGGGGAGCTGTTTTTT. It yields the protein CASSQGSGRETGELFF.

The chain couples TRBV7-9 to TRBJ1-1; 11 bases match TRBD1. V was clipped by 5 bases and J by 6 bases; unmatched bases: 11. This CDR3 spans 16 amino acids. CDR1 and CDR2 (germline): SEHNR, FQNEAQ (reference sequence). CDR3 bases: TGTGCCAGCAGCCCCATACCGGGACAGGGGGGCCCTGAAGCTTTCTTT. This gives the protein CASSPIPGQGGPEAFF.

The chain joins TRBV5-1 to TRBJ2-1, with TRBD1 matching 9 bases. V shed 2 bases and J 4 bases; nucleotides not matched to a gene: 1. Germline V lookup: CDR1 SGHRS, CDR2 YFSETQ. The CDR3 has 14 residues. The CDR3 here is CASSLQGAYNEQFF. The DNA of the CDR3 is TGCGCCAGCAGCTTACAGGGGGCGTACAATGAGCAGTTCTTC.

J is TRBJ1-5 and V is TRBV6-1; 9 nucleotides align to TRBD1. CDR1 and CDR2 (germline): MNHNS, SASEGT. The CDR3 runs 16 residues. With 4 bases clipped from V and 0 bases from J, the junction kept 4 bases outside the gene matches. CDR3 in amino acids: CASSAGTGNSNQPQHF. CDR3 DNA: TGTGCCAGCAGTGCGGGGACAGGGAATAGCAATCAGCCCCAGCATTTT.

The rearrangement links TRBV11-3 to TRBJ2-3; 11 bases agree with TRBD2. CDR3 size: 17 residues. Per germline, CDR1 SGHNT and CDR2 YENEEA. V shed 5 bases and J 2 bases; nucleotides not matched to a gene: 9. CDR3 DNA sequence: TGTGCCAGCAGCCCGGGTGGGACTAGCGGTAACACAGATACGCAGTATTTT. As protein: CASSPGGTSGNTDTQYF.

V and J are TRBV10-3 and TRBJ1-1; 8 bases map to TRBD1. Per the germline V gene, CDR1 is ENHRY and CDR2 is SYGVKD. J was trimmed by 3 bases and V by 0 bases; bases with no gene match: 0. The CDR3 totals 14 residues. The CDR3 sequence is CAISESGQDTEAFF. The CDR3 DNA reads TGTGCCATCAGTGAGTCGGGACAGGACACTGAAGCTTTCTTT.

V usage is TRBV28 and J usage is TRBJ1-2, with a possible D match to TRBD1 (6 bases). Germline assignment: CDR1 MDHEN and CDR2 SYDVKM. V was cut by 2 bases and J by 7 bases, with 11 bases left in between. The CDR3 is 13 residues long. Written as DNA, the CDR3 is TGTGCCAGCAGTTTAACAGGGCCATTTGGCTACACCTTC. Translating gives CASSLTGPFGYTF.

The genes are TRBV7-6 and TRBJ2-7; either TRBD1 or TRBD2 may supply D (6 bases each). The CDR3 loop spans 15 amino acids. Deletions cut 5 bases from V and 6 bases from J, with 20 bases between. CDR1 SGHVS and CDR2 FNYEAQ come from the germline V gene. For the CDR3, the DNA is TGTGCCAGCAGCCTCAACCCGCTAGGGGGAGGCGAGCAGTACTTC. Translation gives CASSLNPLGGGEQYF.